Listed below are T cell receptor beta chains from one sample, sequenced in a study of cytomegalovirus exposure and HLA in healthy donors. Generated by immunoSEQ multiplex PCR, the TCRdb table keeps only in-frame clones and is missing some. The sample has around 40,000 clones; 75% to 90% are singletons. Sequenced: PBMCs. These receptors were taken from a woman in her 40s in good health and CMV-seropositive. CDR3s include the opening cysteine and the closing phenylalanine or tryptophan. D genes are given only for firm matches. Expanded clones are given a class, and other clones once, few, many or no size at all.

J gene: TRBJ1-5
V gene: TRBV6-1
clone size: few
D gene: .
CDR3 DNA: TGTGCCAGCAGTGAGCAGCAGGGTAACCAGCCCCAGCATTTT
CDR3 protein: CASSEQQGNQPQHF

J gene: TRBJ2-7
V gene: TRBV13
clone size: .
D gene: .
CDR3 DNA: TGTGCCAGCAGCCTCGCGGGGTACGAGCAGTACTTC
CDR3 protein: CASSLAGYEQYF

J gene: TRBJ1-2
V gene: TRBV20-1
clone size: .
D gene: .
CDR3 DNA: TGCAGTGCAGGGGGACGGTTCTACACCTTC
CDR3 protein: CSAGGRFYTF

J gene: TRBJ1-2
V gene: TRBV27
clone size: few
D gene: .
CDR3 DNA: TGTGCCAGCACCCTAGACCCCAACTATGGCTACACCTTC
CDR3 protein: CASTLDPNYGYTF

J gene: TRBJ1-1
V gene: TRBV19
clone size: few
D gene: .
CDR3 DNA: TGTGCCAGTAGTATAGGACAGGCCTTTGAAGCTTTCTTT
CDR3 protein: CASSIGQAFEAFF

J gene: TRBJ1-5
V gene: TRBV12-5
clone size: .
D gene: TRBD1
CDR3 DNA: TGTGCTAGTGGCTTGGGACAGCACGGTCAGCCCCAGCATTTT
CDR3 protein: CASGLGQHGQPQHF

J gene: TRBJ2-1
V gene: TRBV27
clone size: .
D gene: .
CDR3 DNA: TGTGCCAGCAGTTTCGACAGCGAGAACAATGAGCAGTTCTTC
CDR3 protein: CASSFDSENNEQFF

J gene: TRBJ2-2
V gene: TRBV6-5
clone size: .
D gene: .
CDR3 DNA: TGTGCCAGCAGGCTAGCTGTTACCGGGGAGCTGTTTTTT
CDR3 protein: CASRLAVTGELFF

J gene: TRBJ2-3
V gene: TRBV5-1
clone size: .
D gene: TRBD1
CDR3 DNA: TGCGCCAGCAGCTTGGACAGGGGCGGAGATACGCAGTATTTT
CDR3 protein: CASSLDRGGDTQYF

J gene: TRBJ2-5
V gene: TRBV2
clone size: .
D gene: TRBD1
CDR3 DNA: TGTGCCAGCAGCAGGGGGCGACAGGAGACCCAGTACTTC
CDR3 protein: CASSRGRQETQYF

J gene: TRBJ1-2
V gene: TRBV2
clone size: .
D gene: .
CDR3 DNA: TGTGCCAGCCTTAACAGGGAAATGGTAGAGGGCTACACCTTC
CDR3 protein: CASLNREMVEGYTF

J gene: TRBJ1-1
V gene: TRBV19
clone size: .
D gene: .
CDR3 DNA: TGTGCCAGTAGTATGCGGGGGGCTGTCGAAGCTTTCTTT
CDR3 protein: CASSMRGAVEAFF

J gene: TRBJ2-3
V gene: TRBV7-7
clone size: .
D gene: .
CDR3 DNA: TGTGCTAGCAGCTTGAACGTAGCGGCTAGCACAGATACGCAGTATTTT
CDR3 protein: CASSLNVAASTDTQYF

J gene: TRBJ1-2
V gene: TRBV29-1
clone size: .
D gene: TRBD1
CDR3 DNA: TGCAGCGTGGCCCCAGGGACAGGGAACTATGGCTACACCTTC
CDR3 protein: CSVAPGTGNYGYTF

J gene: TRBJ2-3
V gene: TRBV6-4
clone size: few
D gene: TRBD2
CDR3 DNA: TGTGCCAGCAGTCCCGGGGGGTTCACAGATACGCAGTATTTT
CDR3 protein: CASSPGGFTDTQYF

J gene: TRBJ1-1
V gene: TRBV15
clone size: once
D gene: .
CDR3 DNA: TGTGCCACCAGCAGAGATACTTTACAGTTGAACACTGAAGCTTTCTTT
CDR3 protein: CATSRDTLQLNTEAFF

J gene: TRBJ2-3
V gene: TRBV7-9
clone size: .
D gene: .
CDR3 DNA: TGTGCCAGCAGCTTAGGAGCATCCGGTACGCAGTATTTT
CDR3 protein: CASSLGASGTQYF

J gene: TRBJ2-3
V gene: TRBV6-1
clone size: once
D gene: TRBD2
CDR3 DNA: TGTGCCAGCAGTGACCTTAGCGGGGGCTCCACAGATACGCAGTATTTT
CDR3 protein: CASSDLSGGSTDTQYF

J gene: TRBJ2-2
V gene: TRBV6-5
clone size: .
D gene: .
CDR3 DNA: TGTGCCAGCAGTTACACTCAGGGGAGAACCGGGGAGCTGTTTTTT
CDR3 protein: CASSYTQGRTGELFF

J gene: TRBJ2-1
V gene: TRBV6-1
clone size: .
D gene: TRBD1
CDR3 DNA: TGTGCCAGCAGTTCTCCGGGACAGGGCACGCATGAGCAGTTCTTC
CDR3 protein: CASSSPGQGTHEQFF

J gene: TRBJ1-4
V gene: TRBV29-1
clone size: few
D gene: .
CDR3 DNA: TGCAGCGTTGGGGCCGGGAGGTCGAATGAAAAACTGTTTTTT
CDR3 protein: CSVGAGRSNEKLFF

J gene: TRBJ2-3
V gene: TRBV5-1
clone size: .
D gene: .
CDR3 DNA: TGCGCCAGCCAGGACCAGGGGATCAGCACAGATACGCAGTATTTT
CDR3 protein: CASQDQGISTDTQYF

J gene: TRBJ1-2
V gene: TRBV7-9
clone size: .
D gene: .
CDR3 DNA: TGTGCCGGAGCGGCGGGTCAAATCGGTGGCTACACCTTC
CDR3 protein: CAGAAGQIGGYTF

J gene: TRBJ2-2
V gene: TRBV28
clone size: few
D gene: .
CDR3 DNA: TGTGCCTCCAGAGGCGCGAACACCGGGGAGCTGTTTTTT
CDR3 protein: CASRGANTGELFF

J gene: TRBJ1-2
V gene: TRBV5-6
clone size: .
D gene: TRBD1
CDR3 DNA: TGTGCCAGCACAGGACAGGGTGGCACTGGCTACACCTTC
CDR3 protein: CASTGQGGTGYTF

J gene: TRBJ1-4
V gene: TRBV5-6
clone size: few
D gene: .
CDR3 DNA: TGTGCCAGCAGCTTTATTGCAACTAATGAAAAACTGTTTTTT
CDR3 protein: CASSFIATNEKLFF

J gene: TRBJ1-2
V gene: TRBV10-2
clone size: .
D gene: .
CDR3 DNA: TGCGCCAGCAGTGATACAGGGCAGAACTATGGCTACACCTTC
CDR3 protein: CASSDTGQNYGYTF

J gene: TRBJ2-5
V gene: TRBV29-1
clone size: .
D gene: TRBD1
CDR3 DNA: TGCAGCGAAACCGGGACAGGGGGAGAGACCCAGTACTTC
CDR3 protein: CSETGTGGETQYF

J gene: TRBJ2-2
V gene: TRBV6-5
clone size: .
D gene: TRBD1
CDR3 DNA: TGTGCCAGCAGTGTACAGGGGTTGGCCGGGGAGCTGTTTTTT
CDR3 protein: CASSVQGLAGELFF

J gene: TRBJ2-3
V gene: TRBV11-2
clone size: .
D gene: .
CDR3 DNA: TGTGCCAGCAGCCCCGAGGCAGGGGGGCCCTATACGCAGTATTTT
CDR3 protein: CASSPEAGGPYTQYF

J gene: TRBJ2-1
V gene: TRBV28
clone size: .
D gene: .
CDR3 DNA: TGTGCCAGCACAACAGGTTACAATGAGCAGTTCTTC
CDR3 protein: CASTTGYNEQFF

J gene: TRBJ2-1
V gene: TRBV28
clone size: .
D gene: TRBD2
CDR3 DNA: TGTGCCAGCAGTCACTGGACTAGCGGGAGTTGTGAGCAGTTCTTC
CDR3 protein: CASSHWTSGSCEQFF

J gene: TRBJ2-7
V gene: TRBV5-1
clone size: .
D gene: .
CDR3 DNA: TGCGCCAGCAGCTCTACGACAGGATCCTACGAGCAGTACTTC
CDR3 protein: CASSSTTGSYEQYF

J gene: TRBJ2-6
V gene: TRBV6-1
clone size: few
D gene: .
CDR3 DNA: TGTGCCAGCAGTGAAGCGGTGGCAGGTAGCTCTGGGGCCAACGTCCTGACTTTC
CDR3 protein: CASSEAVAGSSGANVLTF

J gene: TRBJ2-3
V gene: TRBV5-6
clone size: .
D gene: .
CDR3 DNA: TGTGCCAGCAGCTTTGACAGGAGAACCACAGATACGCAGTATTTT
CDR3 protein: CASSFDRRTTDTQYF

J gene: TRBJ2-3
V gene: TRBV19
clone size: .
D gene: .
CDR3 DNA: TGTGCCAGTAGTATAGGTCCCAGGGTAGGGTCAGATACGCAGTATTTT
CDR3 protein: CASSIGPRVGSDTQYF

J gene: TRBJ2-3
V gene: TRBV6-5
clone size: .
D gene: TRBD2
CDR3 DNA: TGTGCCAGCAAAAGACTAGCGGGGGGTCCAGATACGCAGTATTTT
CDR3 protein: CASKRLAGGPDTQYF